This T cell receptor beta chain was observed in a study of T cells after yellow fever vaccination. TCRdb called the 5' RACE reads again in MiXCR, with one record for every CDR3 protein. The data contain some 52,000 distinct CDR3 sequences, about 6.6% of them singletons. There are many counts of this clonotype. CDR3 size: 14 residues. V was shortened by 2 bases and J by 7 bases, with 10 bases between the two germline ends. Germline V gives CDR1 SGHNT, CDR2 YYREEE (reference sequence). The sample in question was CD8+ T cells not binding an NS4B(214-222) dextramer, sorted from PBMCs, obtained around 45 days after the first yellow fever vaccination. This receptor was identified in a man between 18 and 35 years old who received the YFV17D yellow fever vaccine. The V gene is TRBV5-4, the J gene TRBJ1-6, with D uncertain. CDR3 loop: CASSFVDGNSPLHF. The DNA of the CDR3 is TGTGCCAGCAGCTTTGTCGATGGAAATTCACCCCTCCACTTT.